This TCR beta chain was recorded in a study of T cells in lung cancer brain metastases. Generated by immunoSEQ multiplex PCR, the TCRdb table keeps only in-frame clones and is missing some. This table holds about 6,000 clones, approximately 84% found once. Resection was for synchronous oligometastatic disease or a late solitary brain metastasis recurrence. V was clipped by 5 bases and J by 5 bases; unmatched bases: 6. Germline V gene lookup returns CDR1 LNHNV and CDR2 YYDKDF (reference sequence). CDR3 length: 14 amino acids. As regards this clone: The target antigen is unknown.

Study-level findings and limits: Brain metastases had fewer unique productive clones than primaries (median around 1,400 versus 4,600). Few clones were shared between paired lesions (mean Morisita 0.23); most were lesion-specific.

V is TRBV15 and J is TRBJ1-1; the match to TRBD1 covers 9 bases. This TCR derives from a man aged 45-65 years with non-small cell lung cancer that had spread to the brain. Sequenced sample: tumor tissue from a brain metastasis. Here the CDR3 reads CATSLSDRGTEAFF. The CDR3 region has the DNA TGTGCCACCAGCCTATCGGACAGGGGAACTGAAGCTTTCTTT.